This T cell receptor beta chain was captured in a study of OX40 agonist ivuxolimab in advanced cancers. Across the whole study: Aged about 20 to 85 with a mean of 60 years, they were around 79% male. Partial responses, seen in three patients, involved one hepatocellular carcinoma and two cutaneous melanomas.

A history of autoimmune disease or systemic immunosuppression excluded patients. This CDR3 is built from 16 residues. The germline V and J ends were trimmed by 4 bases and 0 bases, with 11 bases remaining between them. Germline values: CDR1 SGHNT, CDR2 YYREEE (reference sequence). Clones were sequenced by immunoSEQ multiplex PCR, and TCRdb holds only the in-frame ones, with some missing. The repertoire holds tens of thousands of clones, 80% to 90% seen once, with around 2.8% in the top ten. The TCR originated in an adult with an advanced solid tumor such as melanoma, head and neck, liver or kidney cancer. The J gene is TRBJ2-6, the V gene TRBV5-4; D is unclear. The sequences come from CD4+ or CD8+ T cells sorted from blood, collected in a trial of the OX40 agonist ivuxolimab. CDR3 nucleotides: TGTGCCAGCAGCGTCCTCCTGGCCTCTGGGGCCAACGTCCTGACTTTC. Protein: CASSVLLASGANVLTF.